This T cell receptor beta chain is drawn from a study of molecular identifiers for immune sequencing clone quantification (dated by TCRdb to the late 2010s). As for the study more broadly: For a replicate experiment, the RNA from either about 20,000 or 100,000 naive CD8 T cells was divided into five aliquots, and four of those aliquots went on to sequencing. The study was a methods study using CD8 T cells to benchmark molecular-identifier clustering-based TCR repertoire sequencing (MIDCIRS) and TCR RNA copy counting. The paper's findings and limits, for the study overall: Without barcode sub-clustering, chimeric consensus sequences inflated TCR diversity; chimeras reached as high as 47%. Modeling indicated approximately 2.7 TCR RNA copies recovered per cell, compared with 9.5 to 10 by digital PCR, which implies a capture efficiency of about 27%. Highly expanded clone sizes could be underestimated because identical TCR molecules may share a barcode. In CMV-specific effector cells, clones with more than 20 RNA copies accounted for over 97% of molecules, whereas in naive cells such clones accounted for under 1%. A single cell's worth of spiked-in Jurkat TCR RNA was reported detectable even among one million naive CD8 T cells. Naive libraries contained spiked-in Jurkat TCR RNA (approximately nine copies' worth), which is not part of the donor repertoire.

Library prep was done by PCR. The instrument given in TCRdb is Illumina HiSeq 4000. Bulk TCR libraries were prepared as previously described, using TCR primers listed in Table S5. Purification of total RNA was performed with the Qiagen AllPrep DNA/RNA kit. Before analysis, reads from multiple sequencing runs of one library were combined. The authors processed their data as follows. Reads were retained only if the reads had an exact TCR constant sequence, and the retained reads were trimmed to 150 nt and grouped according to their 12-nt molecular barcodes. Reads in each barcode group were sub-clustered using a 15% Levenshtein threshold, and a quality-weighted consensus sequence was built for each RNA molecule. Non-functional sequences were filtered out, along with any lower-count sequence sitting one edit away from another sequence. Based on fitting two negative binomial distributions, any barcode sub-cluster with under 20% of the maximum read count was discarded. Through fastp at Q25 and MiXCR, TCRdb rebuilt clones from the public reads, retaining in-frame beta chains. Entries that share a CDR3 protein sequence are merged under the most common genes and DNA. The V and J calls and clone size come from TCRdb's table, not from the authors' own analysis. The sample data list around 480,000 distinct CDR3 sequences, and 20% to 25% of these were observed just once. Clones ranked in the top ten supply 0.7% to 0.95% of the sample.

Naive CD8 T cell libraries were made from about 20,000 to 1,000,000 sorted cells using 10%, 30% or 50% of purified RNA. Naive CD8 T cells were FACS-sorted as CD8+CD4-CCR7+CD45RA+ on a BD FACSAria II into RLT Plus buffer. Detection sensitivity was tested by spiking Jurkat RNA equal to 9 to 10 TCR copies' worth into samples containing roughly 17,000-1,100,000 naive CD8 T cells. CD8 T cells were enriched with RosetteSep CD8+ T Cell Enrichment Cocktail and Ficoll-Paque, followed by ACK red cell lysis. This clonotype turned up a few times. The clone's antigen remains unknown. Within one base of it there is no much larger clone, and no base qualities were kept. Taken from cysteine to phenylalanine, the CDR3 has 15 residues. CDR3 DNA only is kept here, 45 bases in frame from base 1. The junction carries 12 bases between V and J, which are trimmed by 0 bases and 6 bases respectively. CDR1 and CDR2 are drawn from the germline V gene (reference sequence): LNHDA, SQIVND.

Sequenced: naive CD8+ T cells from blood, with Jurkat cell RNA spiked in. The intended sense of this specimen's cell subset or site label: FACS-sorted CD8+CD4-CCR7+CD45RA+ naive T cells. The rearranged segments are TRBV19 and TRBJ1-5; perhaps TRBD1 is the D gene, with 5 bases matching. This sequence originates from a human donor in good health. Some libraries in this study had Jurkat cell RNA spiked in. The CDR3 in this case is CASSIDPSGSQPQHF. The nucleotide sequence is TGTGCCAGTAGTATAGACCCGTCAGGGAGTCAGCCCCAGCATTTT. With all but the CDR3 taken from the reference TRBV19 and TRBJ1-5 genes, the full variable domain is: DGGITQSPKYLFRKEGQNVTLSCEQNLNHDAMYWYRQDPGQGLRLIYYSQIVNDFQKGDIAEGYSVSREKKESFPLTVTSAQKNPTAFYLCASSIDPSGSQPQHFGDGTRLSIL.